The clone carrying this T cell receptor (beta chain) was observed a single time. What it recognizes is unknown. The assay was carried out at the deep level. The repertoire was sequenced with immunoSEQ multiplex PCR; TCRdb's copy has only in-frame clones and lacks some. The data contain 2 million to 3 million clones, approximately 93% of them singletons. The sample originates from a study of shared clonotypes between healthy human individuals. Overall study findings and caveats: Since donors were few, the genetic and exposure-history diversity represented was limited.

Germline values: CDR1 LNHNV, CDR2 YYDKDF (reference sequence). The CDR3 totals 15 residues. Trimming pared 2 bases from V and 4 bases from J, leaving 14 bases between. The study separated CD4+ cells into CD45RA+ naive and CD45RA-negative memory subsets. This receptor was identified in a man between 18 and 35 years old in good health. Some clones in this sample may be carry-over from other donors' samples. Input material: naive CD4+ T cells from PBMCs. Sample subset: CD45RA+ positively selected. The chain employs TRBV15 and TRBJ1-2; TRBD1 might be the D (6 bases). CDR3 region: CATSRSQQGSYGYTF. The CDR3 DNA follows: TGTGCCACCAGCAGAAGTCAACAGGGTAGCTATGGCTACACCTTC.